The rows below give T cell receptor beta chains drawn from one sample of a study of cytomegalovirus exposure and HLA in healthy donors. Repertoires were generated with immunoSEQ multiplex PCR, while TCRdb's copy carries only in-frame clones and drops some. The sample records about 130,000 clones, approximately 85% being singletons. Specimen: PBMCs. The receptor set was obtained from a woman aged 25 to 39 in good health and CMV-seropositive. The CDR3 runs from the conserved cysteine through the conserved F or W. The D gene is left open where the match is weak. Rows may omit the clone size; those that give it use once, few, many or a size class.

j_call	clone_size	v_call	d_call	cdr3_aa	cdr3_nt
TRBJ2-3	.	TRBV19	.	CASSIATALTDTQYF	TGTGCCAGTAGTATAGCCACAGCCCTTACAGATACGCAGTATTTT
TRBJ2-6	.	TRBV7-9	TRBD1	CSSRPGGYGANVLTF	TGTTCCAGCAGACCAGGGGGATATGGGGCCAACGTCCTGACTTTC
TRBJ2-2	.	TRBV6-4	TRBD1	CASRQGLTGELFF	TGTGCCAGTCGACAGGGGCTCACCGGGGAGCTGTTTTTT
TRBJ1-5	.	TRBV5-1	.	CASSLPGEGQPQHF	TGCGCCAGCAGCTTGCCTGGGGAGGGTCAGCCCCAGCATTTT
TRBJ1-2	.	TRBV28	.	CASSSSTYRAYGYTF	TGTGCCAGCAGTTCATCAACGTACAGGGCTTATGGCTACACCTTC
TRBJ1-4	.	TRBV23-1	TRBD1	CANYTGGKLFF	TGCGCCAACTATACAGGGGGAAAACTGTTTTTT
TRBJ1-2	.	TRBV10-3	TRBD1	CAISGRQGEDGYTF	TGTGCCATCAGTGGAAGACAGGGTGAGGATGGCTACACCTTC
TRBJ2-1	.	TRBV9	.	CASSVDGGNSYNEQFF	TGTGCCAGCAGCGTAGACGGAGGCAACTCCTACAATGAGCAGTTCTTC
TRBJ2-1	.	TRBV9	TRBD2	CASSPRGAVAGDVYEQFF	TGTGCCAGCAGCCCCAGGGGGGCCGTAGCGGGGGACGTCTATGAGCAGTTCTTC
TRBJ2-3	.	TRBV5-1	TRBD2	CASSLTGTSGRYTDTQYF	TGCGCCAGCAGCTTGACCGGAACTAGCGGGCGATACACAGATACGCAGTATTTT
TRBJ2-3	.	TRBV9	.	CASGTSTDTQYF	TGTGCCTCAGGGACTAGCACAGATACGCAGTATTTT
TRBJ2-7	once	TRBV27	TRBD1	CASSPPGTGEQYF	TGTGCCAGCAGTCCGCCCGGGACAGGGGAGCAGTACTTC
TRBJ1-1	once	TRBV29-1	.	CSVEDRNTEAFF	TGCAGCGTTGAAGATCGGAACACTGAAGCTTTCTTT
TRBJ1-6	.	TRBV5-6	TRBD1	CASSSGQGINSPLHF	TGTGCCAGCAGCTCGGGACAGGGGATCAATTCACCCCTCCACTTT
TRBJ2-3	.	TRBV21-1	.	CASRGGTSGLGTQYF	TGTGCCAGCAGGGGAGGGACTAGTGGGCTTGGTACGCAGTATTTT
TRBJ2-7	.	TRBV27	TRBD1	CASSLAGTGAYEQYF	TGTGCCAGCAGTTTGGCCGGGACAGGGGCCTACGAGCAGTACTTC
TRBJ2-1	.	TRBV2	TRBD2	CASSDGLAGVYEQFF	TGTGCCAGCAGTGATGGACTAGCGGGAGTCTATGAGCAGTTCTTC
TRBJ2-7	.	TRBV27	.	CASSLRDGEQYF	TGTGCCAGCAGTCTCAGGGATGGCGAGCAGTACTTC
TRBJ2-3	.	TRBV30	TRBD2	CAWSWGGSSTDTQYF	TGTGCCTGGAGCTGGGGGGGGTCTAGCACAGATACGCAGTATTTT
TRBJ1-3	.	TRBV5-1	.	CASSQDSSGNTIYF	TGCGCCAGCAGCCAGGACAGCTCTGGAAACACCATATATTTT
TRBJ1-2	.	TRBV7-2	.	CASSSTSQVIRYGYTF	TGTGCCAGCAGCTCTACCTCACAGGTCATTCGCTATGGCTACACCTTC
TRBJ2-2	.	TRBV2	TRBD2	CASSTTSGENTGELFF	TGTGCCAGCAGCACTACTAGCGGGGAGAACACCGGGGAGCTGTTTTTT
TRBJ1-5	.	TRBV28	.	CASSSGLLNQPQHF	TGTGCCAGCAGTTCCGGACTGCTTAATCAGCCCCAGCATTTT
TRBJ1-5	.	TRBV15	.	CATSRGIGNQPQHF	TGTGCCACCAGCAGGGGCATTGGGAATCAGCCCCAGCATTTT
TRBJ2-2	.	TRBV18	.	CASSPNPVGVTGELFF	TGTGCCAGCTCACCAAACCCCGTGGGAGTCACCGGGGAGCTGTTTTTT
TRBJ2-2	once	TRBV5-1	TRBD2	CASSLTGTRAGELFF	TGCGCCAGCAGCCTCACCGGGACTAGAGCCGGGGAGCTGTTTTTT
TRBJ1-5	.	TRBV2	.	CASSREGDQPQHF	TGTGCCAGCAGTCGGGAGGGTGATCAGCCCCAGCATTTT
TRBJ1-3	.	TRBV4-1	.	CASSPPGGGGGNTIYF	TGCGCCAGCAGCCCCCCTGGGGGAGGCGGGGGAAACACCATATATTTT
TRBJ1-2	.	TRBV5-4	TRBD1	CASSASLQGAKYGYTF	TGTGCCAGCAGCGCCTCATTACAGGGGGCGAAATATGGCTACACCTTC
TRBJ1-2	.	TRBV2	.	CASSVAGGLLHYGYTF	TGTGCCAGCAGTGTCGCCGGGGGGCTCCTTCACTATGGCTACACCTTC
TRBJ1-1	.	TRBV7-6	.	CASSLEPNTEAFF	TGTGCCAGCAGCTTAGAGCCGAACACTGAAGCTTTCTTT
TRBJ2-7	once	TRBV5-1	.	CASSLKLGMEQYF	TGCGCCAGCAGCCTTAAACTAGGAATGGAGCAGTACTTC